The 3 T cell receptor beta chains presented below share a single source sample, sequenced in a study of graft-versus-host responses after intestinal transplantation. Produced via immunoSEQ multiplex PCR; TCRdb's table is partial and in-frame only. The sample holds about 70,000 clones, roughly 84% seen once. The antigens of these receptors remain unknown. This specimen was unstimulated CD4+ T cells sorted from spleen or lymph node cells, taken before transplant. Receptors were obtained from a human donor who was the organ donor for an intestinal transplant.

This sequence joins TRBV5-6 and TRBJ1-1; TRBD1 matches at 8 bases. In germline, CDR1 is SGHDT, CDR2 YYEEEE. Germline trimming cut 3 bases from V and 8 bases from J; bases unmatched to any gene: 3. This CDR3 has 12 amino acids. Written as DNA, the CDR3 is TGTGCCAGCAGCTATGGGGACAGGGAAGCTTTCTTT. Its protein product is CASSYGDREAFF.

The J gene is TRBJ2-1, the V gene TRBV5-1, with 8 bases identical to TRBD2. The V and J ends lost 0 bases and 6 bases, in that order; junction bases with no gene match: 5. CDR3 length: 15 amino acids. CDR1 and CDR2 from the germline V gene are SGHRS and YFSETQ. The CDR3 spells CASSLAGGAGNEQFF. CDR3 coding DNA: TGCGCCAGCAGCTTGGCGGGGGGGGCGGGCAATGAGCAGTTCTTC.

This clone came up once. The chain joins TRBV2 to TRBJ1-4, with D maybe TRBD1 (6 bases). The CDR3 spans 16 residues. Between the trimmed V and J ends, which lost 6 bases and 2 bases, there was a span of 16 bases. Germline CDR1 SNHLY, CDR2 FYNNEI. The CDR3 region is CASSPDSLYTNEKLFF. CDR3 bases: TGTGCCAGCAGCCCGGACAGTCTCTACACTAATGAAAAACTGTTTTTT. Full variable domain (outside the CDR3, taken from reference TRBV2 and TRBJ1-4): EPEVTQTPSHQVTQMGQEVILRCVPISNHLYFYWYRQILGQKVEFLVSFYNNEISEKSEIFDDQFSVERPDGSNFTLKIRSTKLEDSAMYFCASSPDSLYTNEKLFFGSGTQLSVL.